The next 22 T cell receptor beta chains were all read from a single sample in a study of T cell responses to AZD1222 COVID-19 vaccine. The method was immunoSEQ multiplex PCR; TCRdb's version includes in-frame clones alone and lacks a portion of them. This sample yields around 71,000 clones, of which roughly 85% are seen a single time; 2.9% belongs to the top ten. Sample: peripheral blood, taken on day 0 of AZD1222 vaccination. These receptors all stem from an adult in good health.

The J gene is TRBJ1-4, the V gene TRBV27, with a tentative D call TRBD1 (6 bases). The length of the CDR3 is 17 residues. The V gene lost 5 bases and the J gene lost 0 bases, with 16 bases spanning the gap. CDR1 is MNHEY and CDR2 is SMNVEV in the germline V gene (reference sequence). The CDR3 spells CASSAHGQSPTNEKLFF. In nucleotides, the CDR3 is TGTGCCAGCAGTGCCCACGGACAGTCCCCAACTAATGAAAAACTGTTTTTT. The full variable domain, completed using reference TRBV27 and TRBJ1-4, is EAQVTQNPRYLITVTGKKLTVTCSQNMNHEYMSWYRQDPGLGLRQIYYSMNVEVTDKGDVPEGYKVSRKEKRNFPLILESPSPNQTSLYFCASSAHGQSPTNEKLFFGSGTQLSVL.

The CDR3 DNA reads as TGTGCCAGCAGCTTTGGGGGAATCACAGATACGCAGTATTTT. The encoded protein is CASSFGGITDTQYF. The rearrangement uses TRBV11-2 and TRBJ2-3, with D possibly called TRBD1 or TRBD2 (5 bases each). Germline V gene sequence: CDR1 SGHAT, CDR2 FQNNGV. Trimming took off 3 bases at V and 2 bases at J, with 9 bases between the two ends. The CDR3 extends over 14 amino acids.

The chain employs TRBV4-3 and TRBJ2-1; TRBD1 is a possible D gene (6 bases). V lost 0 bases and J 3 bases, leaving 12 bases between the germline ends. This CDR3 comprises 16 residues. Germline V gene sequence: CDR1 LGHNA, CDR2 YSLEER. The CDR3 here is CASSQDRQGNYNEQFF. The DNA for the CDR3 is TGCGCCAGCAGCCAAGATCGGCAGGGGAACTACAATGAGCAGTTCTTC.

The chain links TRBV5-1 to TRBJ2-1, with TRBD2 matching over 7 bases. This CDR3 is built from 17 residues. V gave up 4 bases and J gave up 0 bases; unmatched junction bases: 10. Germline V lookup: CDR1 SGHRS, CDR2 YFSETQ. The CDR3 region is CASSAISGIASYNEQFF. CDR3 DNA: TGCGCCAGCAGCGCAATCAGCGGGATTGCCTCCTACAATGAGCAGTTCTTC. The full variable domain, rest sourced from reference TRBV5-1 and TRBJ2-1, is KAGVTQTPRYLIKTRGQQVTLSCSPISGHRSVSWYQQTPGQGLQFLFEYFSETQRNKGNFPGRFSGRQFSNSRSEMNVSTLELGDSALYLCASSAISGIASYNEQFFGPGTRLTVL.

The chain uses TRBV11-2 and TRBJ1-1; TRBD1 matches 8 bases. With 1 base clipped from V and 6 bases from J, the junction kept 13 bases outside the gene matches. The CDR3 is made up of 17 amino acids. The V gene's germline CDR1 is SGHAT and CDR2 FQNNGV. CDR3 bases: TGTGCCAGCAGCTTAGGCAGGGGGCGTCGATTGGGTGCTGAAGCTTTCTTT. Translating gives CASSLGRGRRLGAEAFF.

This chain links TRBV6-1 with TRBJ1-5; possible D gene TRBD1, 6 bases. Per germline, CDR1 MNHNS and CDR2 SASEGT. The CDR3 is 16 amino acids. V was cut by 4 bases and J by 0 bases, with 13 bases left in between. Written as DNA, the CDR3 is TGTGCCAGCAGTGGACTGACAGGTTATAGCAATCAGCCCCAGCATTTT. Translation: CASSGLTGYSNQPQHF.

This clone was detected only once. The V call is TRBV19, the J call TRBJ1-1; 9 bases align to TRBD1. Germline-derived CDR1 and CDR2 are LNHDA and SQIVND (reference sequence). V lost 6 bases to trimming and J lost 1 base; unmatched junction nucleotides: 6. CDR3 length: 15 residues. In DNA, the CDR3 is TGTGCCAGTAGCACAGGGGGCGTGAGGAACACTGAAGCTTTCTTT. Its protein product is CASSTGGVRNTEAFF.

The CDR3 loop reads CAILARDGYNQPQHF. The CDR3 coding sequence is TGTGCCATCTTAGCTCGGGACGGTTACAATCAGCCCCAGCATTTT. The genes are TRBV6-5 and TRBJ1-5, with D possibly being TRBD1 (5 bases). The ends were cut back, 10 bases at V and 3 bases at J, with 19 bases in the middle. Germline assignment: CDR1 MNHEY and CDR2 SVGAGI. CDR3 length equals 15 residues.

The chain has TRBV28 and TRBJ2-5; 8 bases map to TRBD1. This CDR3 is built from 14 residues. After removal of 5 bases from V and 5 bases from J, the junction contained 7 bases not matched to a gene. In germline, CDR1 is MDHEN, CDR2 SYDVKM. The CDR3 is CASSVGQGAETQYF. Written as DNA, the CDR3 is TGTGCCAGCAGTGTCGGACAGGGTGCTGAGACCCAGTACTTC.

The rearrangement uses TRBV5-1 and TRBJ1-6; TRBD1 aligns across 8 bases. Germline lookup yields CDR1 SGHRS and CDR2 YFSETQ. This CDR3 has 18 amino acids. V shed 0 bases, J shed 7 bases, and the junction held 12 bases outside the gene matches. The CDR3 loop is CASSLGPQDRDGNSPLHF. The CDR3 DNA is TGCGCCAGCAGCTTGGGCCCCCAGGACAGGGATGGCAATTCACCCCTCCACTTT.

This chain connects TRBV3-1 (or the pseudogene TRBV3-2) to TRBJ2-3, with D possibly TRBD2 on 5 matching bases. The CDR3 is 16 residues long. Trimming took 0 bases from V and 1 from J, leaving 11 bases between them. The germline V gene has CDR1 LGHDT and CDR2 YNNKEL (reference sequence). CDR3 sequence (DNA): TGTGCCAGCAGCCAAGATAGAGGGAGCCGCACAGATACGCAGTATTTT. Translated, it gives CASSQDRGSRTDTQYF.

The chain couples TRBV10-3 to TRBJ1-2; D remains ambiguous. The CDR3 has 15 residues. The ends were cut back, 3 bases at V and 2 bases at J, with 13 bases in the middle. CDR1 is ENHRY, CDR2 SYGVKD, per germline. CDR3 in DNA: TGTGCCATCAGTGACGCGGGGTCGGTGAACTATGGCTACACCTTC. Amino acids: CAISDAGSVNYGYTF.

The rearrangement joins TRBV7-2 to TRBJ1-2; D may be TRBD1 (5 bases). The CDR3 runs to 17 residues. Trimming left V 5 bases short and J 2 bases short, with 21 bases between. Germline CDR1 is SGHTA and CDR2 is FQGNSA. The CDR3 DNA reads as TGTGCCAGCAGCCCTGACAGTTTCCTTCTCTCAAACTATGGCTACACCTTC. Encoded protein: CASSPDSFLLSNYGYTF.

This clone was seen only once. This sequence joins TRBV2 and TRBJ1-1; 8 bases agree with TRBD1. The germline V gene encodes CDR1 SNHLY and CDR2 FYNNEI. This CDR3 has 14 residues. V trimming: 5 bases; J trimming: 6 bases; junction bases outside the gene matches: 8. The CDR3 is CASSPRTGSSEAFF. In DNA form, the CDR3 reads TGTGCCAGCAGTCCCCGGACAGGGTCGTCTGAAGCTTTCTTT.

The chain employs TRBV12-5 and TRBJ2-2; unclear D gene. This CDR3 region has 12 residues. The germline V and J ends were trimmed by 6 bases and 13 bases, with 15 bases remaining between them. Germline loops: CDR1 LGHNT, CDR2 FRNRAP. CDR3 sequence: CASGTSGRGLFF. The DNA for the CDR3 is TGTGCTAGTGGCACTTCAGGACGTGGGCTGTTTTTT.

This clone was counted a single time. V is TRBV19 and J is TRBJ1-1; 7 positions agree with TRBD1. The CDR3 extends over 16 amino acids. In germline, CDR1 is LNHDA, CDR2 SQIVND (reference sequence). V lost 6 bases to trimming and J lost 3 bases; unmatched junction nucleotides: 13. The DNA of the CDR3 is TGTGCCAGTAGCACCAACAGGGGTGGTCGAGACACTGAAGCTTTCTTT. Encoded protein: CASSTNRGGRDTEAFF.

Worth noting for this clone: Other DNA sequences in the same sample also yield this CDR3. The chain combines TRBV19 with TRBJ1-2; D gene ambiguous. CDR1 and CDR2 (germline): LNHDA, SQIVND (reference sequence). This CDR3 contains 14 residues. V was trimmed by 5 bases and J by 1 base, leaving 11 bases between them. CDR3 in amino acids: CASSLPGINYGYTF. CDR3 in DNA: TGTGCCAGTAGTTTACCGGGGATTAACTATGGCTACACCTTC.

The chain couples TRBV3-1 (or the pseudogene TRBV3-2) to TRBJ1-1, with D hard to call. Trimming took 1 base from V and 7 from J, leaving 10 bases between them. The germline gives CDR1 LGHDT, CDR2 YNNKEL (reference sequence). This CDR3 is 13 amino acids long. The CDR3 DNA is TGTGCCAGCAGCCAAGGTTCAGTACTTGAAGCTTTCTTT. Protein product: CASSQGSVLEAFF.

This clone showed up just a few times. This rearrangement joins TRBV7-2 to TRBJ1-5; D call uncertain. Germline V gene lookup returns CDR1 SGHTA and CDR2 FQGNSA. There are 14 residues in the CDR3. Trimming stripped 5 bases from V and 8 bases from J, with 16 bases between. The CDR3 DNA follows: TGTGCCAGCAGCCGTCTAGGGCGGAGGGAGCCCCAGCATTTT. The encoded protein is CASSRLGRREPQHF.

The genes are TRBV5-5 and TRBJ1-1; D possibly corresponds to TRBD1 (6 bases). The V gene lost 0 bases and the J gene lost 0 bases, with 9 bases spanning the gap. The CDR3 totals 15 residues. Germline V gene sequence: CDR1 SGHKS, CDR2 YYEKEE (reference sequence). The CDR3 nucleotides are TGTGCCAGCAGCTTGGTAACAGGGATGAACACTGAAGCTTTCTTT. It is translated as CASSLVTGMNTEAFF.

This clone has only a few counts. This chain uses TRBV9 with TRBJ2-7; D unclear. This CDR3 region has 15 residues. Trimming took off 0 bases at V and 2 bases at J, with 12 bases between the two ends. The germline V gene has CDR1 SGDLS and CDR2 YYNGEE. The CDR3 bases are TGTGCCAGCAGCGTAGAGGCCTCTTCAACCTACGAGCAGTACTTC. Its protein is CASSVEASSTYEQYF. Using reference TRBV9 and TRBJ2-7 for the parts outside the CDR3, the full variable domain is DSGVTQTPKHLITATGQRVTLRCSPRSGDLSVYWYQQSLDQGLQFLIQYYNGEERAKGNILERFSAQQFPDLHSELNLSSLELGDSALYFCASSVEASSTYEQYFGPGTRLTVT.

The chain carries TRBV5-1 and TRBJ2-3; D assignment may be TRBD1 or TRBD2 (6 bases each). The CDR3 runs to 14 residues. Germline V gene data show CDR1 as SGHRS and CDR2 as YFSETQ. Trimming took off 7 bases at V and 2 bases at J, with 14 bases between the two ends. The CDR3 reads CASSDGGDTDTQYF. The DNA for the CDR3 is TGCGCCAGCTCGGACGGGGGCGACACAGATACGCAGTATTTT.